Listed here are 25 T cell receptor beta chains from one sample, sequenced in a study of PD-1 blockade in classical Hodgkin lymphoma. Time point noted: cycle 4 day 1 (C4D1), after around six weeks of nivolumab. Brentuximab vedotin exposure varied, and every patient relapsed after autologous stem cell transplantation. The method was immunoSEQ multiplex PCR; TCRdb's version includes in-frame clones alone and lacks a portion of them. This table has about 93,000 clones, over 75% appearing once. This sample comprised peripheral blood mononuclear cells (PBMCs), obtained before the fourth cycle of nivolumab. These TCRs come from a human donor with classical Hodgkin lymphoma.

This chain joins TRBV6-5 and TRBJ1-6; D uncertain. The germline gives CDR1 MNHEY, CDR2 SVGAGI. V was shortened by 2 bases and J by 0 bases, with 8 bases between the two germline ends. The CDR3 consists of 16 residues. CDR3 loop: CASSYLGSSYNSPLHF. The CDR3 DNA follows: TGTGCCAGCAGTTACCTCGGGAGCTCCTATAATTCACCCCTCCACTTT.

The CDR3 protein is CASSLMGDTGELFF. DNA of the CDR3: TGTGCCAGCAGCTTAATGGGGGACACCGGGGAGCTGTTTTTT. The rearrangement links TRBV11-3 to TRBJ2-2; the D gene could be TRBD1 or TRBD2 (5 bases each). The CDR3 contains 14 residues. Germline CDR1 is SGHNT and CDR2 is YENEEA. The V gene lost 2 bases and the J gene lost 3 bases, with 7 bases spanning the gap.

This clone was picked up one time. The genes are TRBV9 and TRBJ1-5, with D possibly being TRBD1 (6 bases). With 3 bases removed from V and 6 bases from J, the gap between germline ends came to 16 bases. CDR3 length: 15 amino acids. Germline-derived CDR1 and CDR2 are SGDLS and YYNGEE. The DNA for the CDR3 is TGTGCCAGCAGCGAGGGGGTGGGTTATGGTCAGCCCCAGCATTTT. Amino acids: CASSEGVGYGQPQHF.

The chain is built from TRBV27 and TRBJ2-7, with TRBD1 identical over 9 bases. Trimming at V came to 2 bases and at J to 4 bases, leaving 6 bases not matched to a gene. CDR3 length: 15 residues. Germline CDR1 reads MNHEY; CDR2 reads SMNVEV (reference sequence). The chain's CDR3 is CASSLKGTGTYEQYF. CDR3 in DNA: TGTGCCAGCAGTTTAAAGGGGACAGGGACGTACGAGCAGTACTTC.

This clone was seen only a few times. V is TRBV5-1 and J is TRBJ1-4, with 11 nucleotides matching TRBD1. Germline trimming cut 0 bases from V and 5 bases from J; bases unmatched to any gene: 3. This CDR3 region has 16 residues. Germline V gene sequence: CDR1 SGHRS, CDR2 YFSETQ. The CDR3 DNA reads TGCGCCAGCAGCTTGGTAGGACAGGGGGCGAATGAAAAACTGTTTTTT. Residues: CASSLVGQGANEKLFF. The variable domain in full, completed from reference TRBV5-1 and TRBJ1-4, reads KAGVTQTPRYLIKTRGQQVTLSCSPISGHRSVSWYQQTPGQGLQFLFEYFSETQRNKGNFPGRFSGRQFSNSRSEMNVSTLELGDSALYLCASSLVGQGANEKLFFGSGTQLSVL.

The chain recombines TRBV19 with TRBJ2-2; 8 bases align to TRBD1. This CDR3 is 17 amino acids long. V dropped 1 base and J dropped 6; count of bases not matched to a gene: 10. Germline CDR1 reads LNHDA; CDR2 reads SQIVND (reference sequence). CDR3: CASSIVPGRGLPGELFF. The CDR3 DNA reads as TGTGCCAGTAGTATAGTTCCGGGCAGGGGGCTCCCCGGGGAGCTGTTTTTT.

V is TRBV15 and J is TRBJ1-5; D perhaps matches TRBD1 (5 bases). The CDR3 consists of 15 residues. Between the trimmed V and J ends, which lost 1 base and 9 bases, there was a span of 16 bases. Germline V gene sequence: CDR1 LNHNV, CDR2 YYDKDF (reference sequence). CDR3 DNA sequence: TGTGCCACCAGCAGAGGGGGCTCCGGGGGACCGCCCCAGCATTTT. This translates into CATSRGGSGGPPQHF.

The chain couples TRBV7-3 to TRBJ2-1; D ambiguous. The CDR3 has 15 amino acids. Trimming cost V 1 base and J 5 bases, with 12 bases left between them. Per germline, CDR1 SGHTA and CDR2 FQGTGA. The CDR3 nucleotides read TGTGCCAGCAGCTTAAGGGCGGAGCGTCACAATGAGCAGTTCTTC. It specifies CASSLRAERHNEQFF.

CDR3 region: CASSLGSAWGYTF. The CDR3 bases are TGTGCCAGCAGCTTAGGTTCCGCGTGGGGCTACACCTTC. The chain joins TRBV11-2 to TRBJ1-2; D is unresolved. CDR1 and CDR2 from the germline V gene are SGHAT and FQNNGV. Deletions cut 1 base from V and 8 bases from J, with 11 bases between. The CDR3 has 13 amino acids.

CDR3 sequence (DNA): TGCGCCAGCCCCCCTCCGTCGGGCCTGCTTCCTAGGGCGTGGACTGAAGCTTTCTTT. It is translated as CASPPPSGLLPRAWTEAFF. V usage is TRBV23-1 and J usage is TRBJ1-1; no firm D call. TRBV23-1 is treated as an ORF (open reading frame) with a function not yet certain. This CDR3 is built from 19 residues. Between the trimmed V and J ends, which lost 8 bases and 5 bases, there was a span of 33 bases.

The chain links TRBV6-5 to TRBJ2-2; TRBD1 matches at 10 bases. Per germline, CDR1 MNHEY and CDR2 SVGAGI. The CDR3 spans 16 residues. Losses at the gene ends were 2 bases for V and 6 bases for J; bases not matched to a gene: 6. The CDR3 region has the DNA TGTGCCAGCAGTTACGGGGACAGGGGATTCCCCGGGGAGCTGTTTTTT. Residues: CASSYGDRGFPGELFF.

The chain is built from TRBV7-2 and TRBJ1-6; D gene uncertain. Germline CDR1 is SGHTA and CDR2 is FQGNSA. The V and J ends lost 5 bases and 6 bases respectively, with 11 bases between them. The CDR3 has 14 amino acids. The CDR3 sequence: CASSPYLINSPLHF. Here the CDR3 DNA reads TGTGCCAGCAGCCCCTATCTTATTAATTCACCCCTCCACTTT.

V and J are TRBV28 and TRBJ1-1, with a possible D match to TRBD1 (6 bases). There are 17 residues in the CDR3. Germline V CDR1 and CDR2: MDHEN, SYDVKM. V lost 9 bases, J lost 3 bases, and 26 bases lay in between. The CDR3, as DNA: TGTGCCAGTCGTTCCCCTCTCAGGGGCCTCCTCTACACTGAAGCTTTCTTT. It yields the protein CASRSPLRGLLYTEAFF.

This clone came up many times. V and J are TRBV4-1 and TRBJ1-5; 9 bases fit TRBD1. Germline V CDR1 and CDR2: MGHRA, YSYEKL. The CDR3 length is 15 residues. After removal of 6 bases from V and 3 bases from J, the junction contained 6 bases not matched to a gene. The CDR3 region has the DNA TGCGCCAGCAGTCCCTGGACAGGGGTCAATCAGCCCCAGCATTTT. This gives the protein CASSPWTGVNQPQHF.

The CDR3 nucleotides read TGTGCCAGTAGTATGGGGTTGGCCTACAATGAGCAGTTCTTC. It is translated as CASSMGLAYNEQFF. V usage is TRBV19 and J usage is TRBJ2-1; D gene ambiguous. The CDR3 runs 14 residues. From germline, CDR1 is LNHDA and CDR2 SQIVND (reference sequence). V lost 3 bases to trimming and J lost 2 bases, with 8 bases between them.

The gene calls are TRBV11-2 and TRBJ2-5; D gene ambiguous. The germline V gene has CDR1 SGHAT and CDR2 FQNNGV. Trimming removed 3 bases from V and 1 base from J, with 6 bases in between. The CDR3 is 13 residues long. The CDR3 sequence: CASSFLPQETQYF. CDR3 DNA sequence: TGTGCCAGCAGCTTTCTACCCCAAGAGACCCAGTACTTC.

This clone was seen more than once but under ten times. The chain uses TRBV20-1 and TRBJ1-2, with a tentative D call TRBD1 (5 bases). The CDR3 covers 11 residues. The germline V gene has CDR1 DFQATT and CDR2 SNEGSKA (reference sequence). The CDR3 region is CRSPGLYGYTF. DNA for the CDR3: TGCAGGTCCCCAGGGCTCTATGGCTACACCTTC.

The J gene is TRBJ2-1, the V gene TRBV4-1, with TRBD2 matching 8 bases. Per the germline V gene, CDR1 is MGHRA and CDR2 is YSYEKL. The CDR3 runs 16 residues. The trim removed 5 bases at V and 6 bases at J, leaving 12 bases unmatched. CDR3 DNA: TGCGCCAGCAGCTTTGGCACGGGGGGGCCTCGCAATGAGCAGTTCTTC. The encoded protein is CASSFGTGGPRNEQFF.

This rearrangement joins TRBV2 to TRBJ2-7; TRBD1 is a possible D gene (6 bases). Trimming took off 8 bases at V and 0 bases at J, with 14 bases between the two ends. This CDR3 is 14 amino acids long. Germline V CDR1 and CDR2: SNHLY, FYNNEI. The CDR3 nucleotides read TGTGCCAGCTTAACCCAGGGGAGCTCCTACGAGCAGTACTTC. This sequence encodes CASLTQGSSYEQYF.

The chain couples TRBV27 to TRBJ2-7, with 7 bases aligning to TRBD1. The CDR3 loop spans 14 amino acids. V shed 4 bases, J shed 0 bases, and the junction held 3 bases outside the gene matches. Germline V gene lookup returns CDR1 MNHEY and CDR2 SMNVEV (reference sequence). The CDR3 protein is CASSSGGSSYEQYF. Here the CDR3 DNA reads TGTGCCAGCAGTTCAGGGGGTAGCTCCTACGAGCAGTACTTC.

The chain is built from TRBV7-3 and TRBJ2-2, with TRBD1 matching over 8 bases. From germline, CDR1 is SGHTA and CDR2 FQGTGA. The V segment lost 1 base and the J segment 4 bases; nucleotides outside the gene matches: 5. The CDR3 spans 16 residues. The CDR3 DNA reads as TGTGCCAGCAGCTTAAGTCAGGGGGCGGGCACCGGGGAGCTGTTTTTT. It translates to CASSLSQGAGTGELFF.

This chain uses TRBV6-5 with TRBJ2-2; TRBD1 agrees at 8 bases. There are 14 residues in the CDR3. J lost 5 bases, V lost 2 bases, and 1 base had no gene match. The germline V gene encodes CDR1 MNHEY and CDR2 SVGAGI. CDR3 sequence (DNA): TGTGCCAGCAGTTACACAGGGGGGACCGGGGAGCTGTTTTTT. The encoded protein is CASSYTGGTGELFF.

This clone was counted once. The chain is built from TRBV4-1 and TRBJ2-1; D is unresolved. Germline lookup yields CDR1 MGHRA and CDR2 YSYEKL. CDR3 length: 15 amino acids. V lost 8 bases, J lost 8 bases, and 22 bases lay in between. The CDR3 protein is CASSYPSLGNHEQFF. The CDR3 coding sequence is TGCGCCAGCTCTTATCCCTCCCTAGGGAATCATGAGCAGTTCTTC.

This clone appeared many times. The rearrangement joins TRBV15 to TRBJ1-1; D might be TRBD1 (5 bases). This CDR3 comprises 13 residues. The germline V and J ends were trimmed by 1 base and 3 bases, with 6 bases remaining between them. The V gene's germline CDR1 is LNHNV and CDR2 YYDKDF (reference sequence). The CDR3 DNA reads TGTGCCACCAGCAGAGTAGGGGACACTGAAGCTTTCTTT. The encoded protein is CATSRVGDTEAFF.

This clone was picked up one time. This sequence joins TRBV7-9 and TRBJ2-3, with 7 bases matching TRBD1. V dropped 5 bases and J dropped 1; count of bases not matched to a gene: 6. This CDR3 has 15 residues. Looked up from germline, CDR1 is SEHNR and CDR2 is FQNEAQ (reference sequence). The CDR3 sequence is CASSAGTAGTDTQYF. CDR3 sequence (DNA): TGTGCCAGCAGCGCAGGGACAGCAGGCACAGATACGCAGTATTTT.